This T cell receptor beta chain is from a study of regulatory T cells in long-lasting Graves disease. Study findings and constraints: Few sampled subjects may have lowered accuracy.

CDR3 regions were amplified by Arm-PCR using iRepertoire HTBI primers to build TCR beta libraries. MiXCR was run by TCRdb on the multiplex PCR reads, yielding one entry per CDR3 protein. Of about 450,000 distinct CDR3 sequences listed, about 17% are singletons. Time point reported: newly diagnosed GD, antithyroid drugs for less than 3 months. RNA from PBMCs was the source of the TCR library. This clonotype was seen at least ten times. Its antigen is undetermined. In addition, the sample was reused for a study of T cells in Graves' hyperthyroidism and ophthalmopathy.

Specimen: peripheral blood mononuclear cells (PBMCs), collected at new diagnosis, from a patient treated with antithyroid drugs. The receptor was derived from a woman in her twenties or thirties with Graves disease.

The CDR3 DNA sequence: TGTGCCAGCAGTTCCAGGGTGGACACGCAGTATTTT. This codes for CASSSRVDTQYF. V is TRBV28 and J is TRBJ2-1; the D gene is possibly TRBD1 (5 bases). The J call may be faulty, since TRBJ2-3 better matches the DNA end. This CDR3 spans 12 amino acids. From germline, CDR1 is MDHEN and CDR2 SYDVKM.